This T cell receptor beta chain was sequenced during a study of graft-versus-host responses after intestinal transplantation. Germline CDR1 reads LGHNA; CDR2 reads YSLEER. The germline V and J ends were trimmed by 0 bases and 2 bases, with 5 bases remaining between them. The CDR3 contains 14 residues. Clones were read by immunoSEQ multiplex PCR, and TCRdb kept only the in-frame ones, dropping some. The sample lists some 88,000 clones; 85% to 95% were seen once. On this clone: The antigen remains unidentified.

The clonotype originates from a human donor who received an intestinal transplant. Material: unstimulated CD8+ T cells sorted from spleen or lymph node cells, obtained before intestinal transplant. J is TRBJ1-3 and V is TRBV4-3; D is unclear. The chain's CDR3 is CASSQERAGNTIYF. CDR3 nucleotides: TGCGCCAGCAGCCAAGAGCGGGCTGGAAACACCATATATTTT.